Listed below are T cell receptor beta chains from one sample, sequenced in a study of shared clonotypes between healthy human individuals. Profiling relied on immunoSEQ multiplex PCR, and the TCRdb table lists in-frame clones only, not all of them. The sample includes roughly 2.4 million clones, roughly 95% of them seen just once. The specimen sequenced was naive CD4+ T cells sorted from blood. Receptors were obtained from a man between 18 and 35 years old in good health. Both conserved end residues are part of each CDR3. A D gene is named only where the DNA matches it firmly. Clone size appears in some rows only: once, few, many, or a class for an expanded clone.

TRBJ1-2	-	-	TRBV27	TGTGCCAGCAGTCCCAGCTTGACAGGAGTCTATGGCTACACCTTC	CASSPSLTGVYGYTF
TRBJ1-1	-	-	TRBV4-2	TGTGCCAGCAGCCACTCCTGGAGGGGGATGGGTAATGCTGAAGCTTTCTTT	CASSHSWRGMGNAEAFF
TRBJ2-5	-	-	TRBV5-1	TGCGCCAGCAGCGCCCGGACAGCCCAAGAGACCCAGTACTTC	CASSARTAQETQYF
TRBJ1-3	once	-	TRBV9	TGTGCCAGCAGCCTTCACCAGGGGCCTGGAAACACCATATATTTT	CASSLHQGPGNTIYF
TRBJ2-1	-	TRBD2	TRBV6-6	TGTGCCAGCCTCACGACTAGCGGCTCCTACAATGAGCAGTTCTTC	CASLTTSGSYNEQFF
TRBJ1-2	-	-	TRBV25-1	TGTGCCAGCAGTGATACCGGGGTCAGGGCTAACTATGGCTACACCTTC	CASSDTGVRANYGYTF
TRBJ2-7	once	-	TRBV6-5	TGTGCCAGCACCAAGGACACGGTCTCCTACGAGCAGTACTTC	CASTKDTVSYEQYF
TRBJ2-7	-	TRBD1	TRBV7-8	TGTGCCAGCAGCAATACCGGGACAGGGGTCGCCTACGAGCAGTACTTC	CASSNTGTGVAYEQYF
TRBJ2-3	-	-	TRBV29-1	TGCAGCGTTGTGGGGGGAGGAGATACGCAGTATTTT	CSVVGGGDTQYF
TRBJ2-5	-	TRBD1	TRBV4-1	TGCGCCACCGGACAGGGGATTTTAGAGACCCAGTACTTC	CATGQGILETQYF
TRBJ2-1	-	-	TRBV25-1	TGTGCCAGCATAAGACGCCCACTCTTC	CASIRRPLF
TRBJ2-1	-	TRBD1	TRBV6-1	TGTGCCAGCAGTCCGGACAGGTATAATGAGCAGTTCTTC	CASSPDRYNEQFF
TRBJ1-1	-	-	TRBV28	TGTGCCAGCAGTTTAGGGACGGCTATGAACACTGAAGCTTTCTTT	CASSLGTAMNTEAFF
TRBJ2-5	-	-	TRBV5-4	TGTGCCAGCATGAGGGAGACAGGCCCAAACCAAGAGACCCAGTACTTC	CASMRETGPNQETQYF
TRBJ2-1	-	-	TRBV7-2	TGTGCCAGCAGCTTACTTTTCAACAATGAGCAGTTCTTC	CASSLLFNNEQFF
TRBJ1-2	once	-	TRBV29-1	TGCAGCGTTGAGGAACCGGGCTACACCTTC	CSVEEPGYTF
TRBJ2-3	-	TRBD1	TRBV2	TGTGCCAGCGCGCAAGACAGGGTCACAGATACGCAGTATTTT	CASAQDRVTDTQYF
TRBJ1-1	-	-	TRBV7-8	TGTGCCAGCAGCCGCGGACAGCTTATGAACACTGAAGCTTTCTTT	CASSRGQLMNTEAFF
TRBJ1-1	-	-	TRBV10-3	TGTGCCATCTTGGGGGACACATCTGAAGCTTTCTTT	CAILGDTSEAFF
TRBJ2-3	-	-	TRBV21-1	TGTGCCAGCAGCGTACTAAGAATTTTTCAGCGACAGGGGGCTGGGACAGATACGCAGTATTTT	CASSVLRIFQRQGAGTDTQYF
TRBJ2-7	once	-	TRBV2	TGTGCCAGCACCGCGGGCTACCCATTCTACGAGCAGTACTTC	CASTAGYPFYEQYF
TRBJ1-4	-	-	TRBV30	TGTGCCGGGGGGGAGATTGAAAAACTGTTTTTT	CAGGEIEKLFF
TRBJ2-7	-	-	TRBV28	TGTGCCAGCAGTAGCACAGGGTCCCACGAGCAGTACTTC	CASSSTGSHEQYF
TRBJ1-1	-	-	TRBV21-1	TGTGCCAGCAGCAAAGAAATAGAAACTTTCTTT	CASSKEIETFF
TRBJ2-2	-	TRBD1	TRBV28	TGTGCCAGCAGTTTGGTACCGGGACAGGGCAACACCGGGGAGCTGTTTTTT	CASSLVPGQGNTGELFF
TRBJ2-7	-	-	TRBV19	TGTGCCAGTAGTATAGGGACTGAGCAGTACTTC	CASSIGTEQYF
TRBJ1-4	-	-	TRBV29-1	TGCAGCGTCCAACTAATTGGGGCAGGTGAAAAACTGTTTTTT	CSVQLIGAGEKLFF
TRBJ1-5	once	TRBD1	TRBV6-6	TGTGCCAGCAGACCTATGACAGGGGAGCATCAGCCCCAGCATTTT	CASRPMTGEHQPQHF
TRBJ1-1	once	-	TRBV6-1	TGTGCCAGCAGTGAGGTGGCGGAGAAGGCTTTCTTT	CASSEVAEKAFF
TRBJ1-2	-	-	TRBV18	TGTGCCAGCTCACCCCCCGGCCTAGATGGGGATGGCTACACCTTC	CASSPPGLDGDGYTF
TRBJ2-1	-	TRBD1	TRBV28	TGTGCCAGCATCAAATGGGACAGGGCCCACAATGAGCAGTTCTTC	CASIKWDRAHNEQFF
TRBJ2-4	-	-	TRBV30	TGTGCCTGGAGTCAGGGGACGAACATTCAGTACTTC	CAWSQGTNIQYF
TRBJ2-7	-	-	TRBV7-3	TGTGCCAGCAGCCTCGGGACCTCCGGCGAGCAGTACTTC	CASSLGTSGEQYF
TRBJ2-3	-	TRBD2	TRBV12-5	TGTGCTAGTGGTTTGGTACTATCCCTAGCGGGAGGGGGCGATACGCAGTATTTT	CASGLVLSLAGGGDTQYF
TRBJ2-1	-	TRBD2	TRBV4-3	TGCGCCAGCAGTCCTAGCGGGAGCTCCTACAATGAGCAGTTCTTC	CASSPSGSSYNEQFF
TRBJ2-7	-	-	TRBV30	TGTGCCTGGAGTGGGTCGGGGATTCGCTCCTACGAGCAGTACTTC	CAWSGSGIRSYEQYF
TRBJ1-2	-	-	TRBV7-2	TGTGCCAGCAGGACCTACAAGGACTATGGCTACACCTTC	CASRTYKDYGYTF
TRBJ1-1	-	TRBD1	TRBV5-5	TGTGCCAGCAGCCCGGACACAGGGGTCCCTGAAGCTTTCTTT	CASSPDTGVPEAFF
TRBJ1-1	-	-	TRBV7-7	TGTGCTAGCAGCTTAAATTCCGGCACTGAAGCTTTCTTT	CASSLNSGTEAFF
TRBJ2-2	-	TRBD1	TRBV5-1	TGCGCCAGCAGCTTGGCCGACAGGGACACCGGGGAGCTGTTTTTT	CASSLADRDTGELFF
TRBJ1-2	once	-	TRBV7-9	TGTGCCAGCAGCTCATTTCGGCAGGGGTTCAATGGCTACACCTTC	CASSSFRQGFNGYTF
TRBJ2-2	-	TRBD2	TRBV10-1	TGCGCCAGCAGTGAGTCAAGCGGGGTCACCGGGGAGCTGTTTTTT	CASSESSGVTGELFF
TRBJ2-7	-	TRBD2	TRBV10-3	TGTGCCATCAGTGAAAGGTCGGGAGGACCCTACGAGCAGTACTTC	CAISERSGGPYEQYF
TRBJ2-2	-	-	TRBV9	TGTGCCAGCAGCGTAGTAACAGGGAGGAGCACCGGGGAGCTGTTTTTT	CASSVVTGRSTGELFF
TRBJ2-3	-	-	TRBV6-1	TGTGCCAGCAGTGAACTGAGTGTTTTAGCAGATACGCAGTATTTT	CASSELSVLADTQYF
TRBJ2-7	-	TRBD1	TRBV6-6	TGTGCCAGCAGTTACTCCGGACAGGGCATGCAGTACTTC	CASSYSGQGMQYF
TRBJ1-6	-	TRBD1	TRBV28	TGTGCCAGCAGAGTCCGGGGACAGAGCTCCTATAATTCACCCCTCCACTTT	CASRVRGQSSYNSPLHF
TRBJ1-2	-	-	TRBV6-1	TGTGCCAGCAGTGATACGGGGCAGGGCTACACCTTC	CASSDTGQGYTF